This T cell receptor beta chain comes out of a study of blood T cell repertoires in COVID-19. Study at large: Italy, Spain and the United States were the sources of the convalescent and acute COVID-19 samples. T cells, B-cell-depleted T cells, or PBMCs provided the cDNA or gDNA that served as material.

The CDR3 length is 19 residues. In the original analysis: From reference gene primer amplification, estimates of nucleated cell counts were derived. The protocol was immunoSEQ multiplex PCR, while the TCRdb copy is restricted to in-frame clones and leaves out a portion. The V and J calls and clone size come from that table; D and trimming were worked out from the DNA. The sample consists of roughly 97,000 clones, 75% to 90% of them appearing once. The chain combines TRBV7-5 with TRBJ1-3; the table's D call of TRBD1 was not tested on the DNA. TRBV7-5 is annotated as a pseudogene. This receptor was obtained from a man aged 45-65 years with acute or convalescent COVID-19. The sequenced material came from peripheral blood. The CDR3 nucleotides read TGTGTCAGAAGCCGCGGGACAGGAGGGAAGGGGATCTCTGGAAACACCATATATTTT. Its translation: CVRSRGTGGKGISGNTIYF.